Reported below is one T cell receptor beta chain. The table came from immunoSEQ multiplex PCR; TCRdb's copy has only in-frame clones and leaves some out. The sample carries tens of thousands of clones, about four fifths recorded once. This record comes from a study of neoadjuvant anti-PD-1 for oral cavity cancer. The CDR3 is made up of 14 amino acids. CDR1 is SGHAT, CDR2 FQNNGV, per germline. J lost 5 bases, V lost 6 bases, and 9 bases had no gene match. The clonotype originates from a person between 40 and 80 years old with oral cavity squamous cell carcinoma. V and J are TRBV11-2 and TRBJ1-2; 7 bases fit TRBD1. This specimen was PBMCs, taken before nivolumab (anti-PD-1) treatment. In nucleotides, the CDR3 is TGTGCCAGCAGAACCAACAGGGGTGGGTATGGCTACACCTTC. Translated: CASRTNRGGYGYTF.